This TCR beta chain was obtained from a study of T cells in Graves' hyperthyroidism and ophthalmopathy. This clonotype was picked up many times. It was RNA transcripts that yielded the amplified TCR beta CDR3 regions. When the TCR CDR3 underwent first-round RT-PCR, the HTBI primer set was used. From the multiplex PCR reads, TCRdb called clonotypes with MiXCR, one entry per CDR3 protein. In the table there are about 280,000 distinct CDR3 sequences, around a quarter of which are singletons. V lost 5 bases and J 5 bases, leaving 18 bases between the germline ends. Germline loops: CDR1 GTSNPN, CDR2 SVGIG (reference sequence). This CDR3 is 14 amino acids long.

The rearrangement joins TRBV30 to TRBJ1-2, with TRBD1 as a possible D gene (5 bases). Sequenced material: blood. The sequence was collected from a man aged 40-55 years with Graves' hyperthyroidism that later progressed to Graves' ophthalmopathy. The CDR3 DNA reads TGTGCCTGGCGAGGGGCAGATGGACCATATGGCTACACCTTC. Its protein is CAWRGADGPYGYTF.